The 28 T cell receptor beta chains below come from one sample, sequenced in a study of cytomegalovirus exposure and HLA in healthy donors. In the PCR, 60 Vbeta and 13 Jbeta primers were used. Method: immunoSEQ multiplex PCR; TCRdb's copy keeps in-frame clones and lacks some. In the table there are 150,000 to 200,000 clones, roughly 75% of which are singletons. What was sequenced was PBMCs. All receptors derive from a male donor in good health and CMV-seronegative.

CDR3 DNA sequence: TGTGCCAGCAGTTTTCCGGGGTTCCAGGGCACAGATACGCAGTATTTT. Its translation: CASSFPGFQGTDTQYF. The genes are TRBV6-6 and TRBJ2-3, with a weak D call TRBD2 (5 bases). The CDR3 has 16 amino acids. Between the trimmed V and J ends, which lost 4 bases and 1 base, there was a span of 15 bases. CDR1 and CDR2 from the germline V gene are MNHNY and SVGAGI (reference sequence).

This clone showed up just a few times. The chain has TRBV6-5 and TRBJ2-3, with no clear D. This CDR3 comprises 14 residues. Germline V gene lookup returns CDR1 MNHEY and CDR2 SVGAGI. The V end was cut by 6 bases, the J end by 3 bases, with 13 bases between. The CDR3 DNA follows: TGTGCCAGCAGACCGGCCGGCGGTACAGATACGCAGTATTTT. Protein: CASRPAGGTDTQYF.

The CDR3 bases are TGTGCCAGCAGTGACAGTCTGGGACAGGGGATTAATCAGCCCCAGCATTTT. Protein sequence: CASSDSLGQGINQPQHF. The V and J genes are TRBV6-4 and TRBJ1-5; TRBD1 matches 10 bases. CDR1 is MRHNA, CDR2 SNTAGT, per germline. V dropped 2 bases and J dropped 4; count of bases not matched to a gene: 8. The CDR3 totals 17 residues.

The genes are TRBV6-5 and TRBJ2-5; 7 bases agree with TRBD1. Germline V CDR1 and CDR2: MNHEY, SVGAGI. CDR3 length: 12 residues. Losses at the gene ends were 8 bases for V and 5 bases for J; bases not matched to a gene: 5. CDR3: CASRTGGETQYF. The CDR3 DNA is TGTGCCAGCCGGACAGGCGGGGAGACCCAGTACTTC.

The chain has TRBV5-4 and TRBJ2-5; possibly TRBD2 for D (5 bases). Trimming cost V 1 base and J 5 bases, with 15 bases left between them. The CDR3 totals 15 residues. Germline assignment: CDR1 SGHNT and CDR2 YYREEE (reference sequence). CDR3 amino acids: CASSLNSPRGETQYF. The CDR3, as DNA: TGTGCCAGCAGCTTGAACAGCCCCCGCGGGGAGACCCAGTACTTC. Full variable domain (outside the CDR3, taken from reference TRBV5-4 and TRBJ2-5): ETGVTQSPTHLIKTRGQQVTLRCSSQSGHNTVSWYQQALGQGPQFIFQYYREEENGRGNFPPRFSGLQFPNYSSELNVNALELDDSALYLCASSLNSPRGETQYFGPGTRLLVL.

The V gene is TRBV28, the J gene TRBJ1-5; D is undetermined. The CDR3 length is 15 residues. Germline CDR1 is MDHEN and CDR2 is SYDVKM. Trimming took 1 base from V and 7 from J, leaving 14 bases between them. This chain's CDR3 is CASSLYIGSGQPQHF. The CDR3 region has the DNA TGTGCCAGCAGTTTATATATTGGGAGTGGCCAGCCCCAGCATTTT.

The chain is built from TRBV29-1 and TRBJ1-1, with no clear D. This CDR3 region has 14 residues. The germline V and J ends were trimmed by 5 bases and 2 bases, with 15 bases remaining between them. The germline V gene encodes CDR1 SQVTM and CDR2 ANQGSEA. CDR3 residues: CSVTPGFSNTEAFF. Written as DNA, the CDR3 is TGCAGCGTTACCCCGGGATTTAGTAACACTGAAGCTTTCTTT.

The chain has TRBV5-6 and TRBJ2-7; TRBD2 agrees at 11 bases. Losses at the gene ends were 4 bases for V and 4 bases for J; bases not matched to a gene: 4. The CDR3 loop spans 14 amino acids. Looked up from germline, CDR1 is SGHDT and CDR2 is YYEEEE. The CDR3 here is CASSQGLAAYEQYF. The CDR3 region has the DNA TGTGCCAGCAGCCAGGGACTAGCGGCATACGAGCAGTACTTC.

This clone was found a few times. J is TRBJ1-1 and V is TRBV4-3, with TRBD1 as a possible D gene (5 bases). The CDR3 length is 12 residues. CDR1 LGHNA and CDR2 YSLEER come from the germline V gene. V lost 3 bases to trimming and J lost 9 bases, with 11 bases between them. CDR3 sequence (DNA): TGCGCCAGCAGCCACACAGGAGACAAAGCTTTCTTT. Its protein is CASSHTGDKAFF.

This chain connects TRBV5-6 to TRBJ2-7; a weak D match, TRBD2 (5 bases). This CDR3 is built from 13 residues. Germline lookup yields CDR1 SGHDT and CDR2 YYEEEE. With 3 bases removed from V and 4 bases from J, the gap between germline ends came to 11 bases. The CDR3 loop is CASSWVGGYEQYF. Written as DNA, the CDR3 is TGTGCCAGCAGCTGGGTCGGCGGGTACGAGCAGTACTTC.

In this sample, this clone turned up a few times. The chain links TRBV2 to TRBJ1-6; 12 bases line up with TRBD1. The germline V gene has CDR1 SNHLY and CDR2 FYNNEI. The CDR3 length is 16 residues. With 3 bases clipped from V and 6 bases from J, the junction kept 3 bases outside the gene matches. The CDR3 loop reads CASSDGDRGLNSPLHF. For the CDR3, the DNA is TGTGCCAGCAGTGATGGGGACAGGGGGCTTAATTCACCCCTCCACTTT.

The chain couples TRBV10-3 to TRBJ1-2; D may be TRBD1 (6 bases). Germline V lookup: CDR1 ENHRY, CDR2 SYGVKD. The germline V and J ends were trimmed by 2 bases and 2 bases, with 15 bases remaining between them. The CDR3 is 16 amino acids. The CDR3 nucleotides read TGTGCCATCAGTGAGGAAGGGGGGGGAACCAACTATGGCTACACCTTC. It translates to CAISEEGGGTNYGYTF.

Remarks on this clone: A junction boundary mismatches the germline segment, possibly from a read error. This sample includes further DNA sequences coding for the same CDR3. The V and J genes are TRBV4-1 and TRBJ1-2, with 7 bases fitting TRBD1. The CDR3 runs to 14 residues. Germline V gene lookup returns CDR1 MGHRA and CDR2 YSYEKL. The DNA for the CDR3 is TGCGCTAGCAGCCAAGTGAACAGGGGCGATGGCTACACCTTC. Translated, it gives CASSQVNRGDGYTF.

This clone has only one observation. This rearrangement joins TRBV5-1 to TRBJ2-1, with D possibly being TRBD1 (5 bases). V gave up 2 bases and J gave up 8 bases, with 11 bases separating them. The CDR3 covers 13 residues. Germline CDR1 SGHRS, CDR2 YFSETQ. CDR3 DNA: TGCGCCAGCAGCTTAGGGGCCCGCGATGAGCAGTTCTTC. Its protein is CASSLGARDEQFF.

Only a few counts were recorded for this clone. The chain recombines TRBV9 with TRBJ1-5, with D unresolved. V lost 4 bases and J 4 bases, leaving 12 bases between the germline ends. The CDR3 totals 14 residues. Germline V gene data show CDR1 as SGDLS and CDR2 as YYNGEE. This CDR3 reads CASSNYDGNQPQHF. CDR3 DNA sequence: TGTGCCAGCAGCAATTATGACGGGAATCAGCCCCAGCATTTT.

The V and J genes are TRBV6-5 and TRBJ2-7, with D possibly being TRBD1 (6 bases). The length of the CDR3 is 14 residues. CDR1 is MNHEY and CDR2 is SVGAGI in the germline V gene. The V gene lost 6 bases and the J gene lost 5 bases, with 17 bases spanning the gap. Here the CDR3 reads CASRPDSGGNEQYF. The CDR3 nucleotides read TGTGCCAGCAGACCGGACAGTGGAGGAAACGAGCAGTACTTC.

This clone was seen a few times. The V gene is TRBV2, the J gene TRBJ2-1, with 8 bases matching TRBD1. V was pared by 4 bases and J by 4 bases, with 6 bases of the junction left unmatched. CDR3 length equals 15 residues. From germline, CDR1 is SNHLY and CDR2 FYNNEI. CDR3 loop: CASSVLGQGYNEQFF. The CDR3 DNA sequence: TGTGCCAGCAGTGTATTAGGACAGGGTTACAATGAGCAGTTCTTC. Based on the CDR3 plus reference TRBV2 and TRBJ2-1, the full variable domain is EPEVTQTPSHQVTQMGQEVILRCVPISNHLYFYWYRQILGQKVEFLVSFYNNEISEKSEIFDDQFSVERPDGSNFTLKIRSTKLEDSAMYFCASSVLGQGYNEQFFGPGTRLTVL.

The V and J genes are TRBV29-1 and TRBJ2-3; D might be TRBD1 (5 bases). Trimming removed 7 bases at V and 1 base at J, with 9 bases between. The CDR3 loop spans 12 amino acids. CDR1 is SQVTM, CDR2 ANQGSEA, per germline. Written as DNA, the CDR3 is TGCAGCGGGCCCAGGGGCACAGATACGCAGTATTTT. The encoded protein is CSGPRGTDTQYF.

V usage is TRBV19 and J usage is TRBJ1-5; no clear D. Trimming removed 4 bases at V and 5 bases at J, with 9 bases between. Germline CDR1 and CDR2: LNHDA and SQIVND (reference sequence). The CDR3 is 13 residues long. In nucleotides, the CDR3 is TGTGCCAGTAGTACGTTTCCCCATCAGCCCCAGCATTTT. Protein product: CASSTFPHQPQHF.

This clone was detected once. The chain combines TRBV6-5 with TRBJ2-5; weak D call: TRBD2 (5 bases). The J call could be wrong; TRBJ2-7 is a better fit for the DNA end. Germline V gene sequence: CDR1 MNHEY, CDR2 SVGAGI. The CDR3 is 12 residues long. CDR3 sequence reads: CASSIGKGEQYF. The CDR3 DNA is TGTGCCAGCAGTATCGGGAAAGGCGAGCAGTACTTC.

The chain is built from TRBV5-4 and TRBJ2-7, with D perhaps TRBD2 (5 bases). The CDR3 loop spans 14 amino acids. Germline V gives CDR1 SGHNT, CDR2 YYREEE (reference sequence). V lost 3 bases and J 0 bases, leaving 10 bases between the germline ends. CDR3 sequence (DNA): TGTGCCAGCAGCTCTCAAGGGAGCTCCTACGAGCAGTACTTC. Residues: CASSSQGSSYEQYF.

The J gene is TRBJ1-1, the V gene TRBV19; D is unresolved. Trimming cost V 3 bases and J 1 base, with 15 bases left between them. This CDR3 spans 16 amino acids. Germline lookup yields CDR1 LNHDA and CDR2 SQIVND (reference sequence). The CDR3 spells CASSMRSRGANTEAFF. As DNA, the CDR3 is TGTGCCAGTAGTATGCGGTCCCGGGGTGCGAACACTGAAGCTTTCTTT.

The chain employs TRBV28 and TRBJ2-1; 10 bases line up with TRBD1. Germline trimming cut 5 bases from V and 8 bases from J; bases unmatched to any gene: 6. This CDR3 is built from 14 residues. CDR1 and CDR2 from the germline V gene are MDHEN and SYDVKM. The CDR3, as DNA: TGTGCCAGCAGTCCCGGGACAGGGGTGCATGAGCAGTTCTTC. Translation gives CASSPGTGVHEQFF.

This sequence joins TRBV4-1 and TRBJ1-2; 7 bases fit TRBD1. The CDR3 runs 16 residues. From germline, CDR1 is MGHRA and CDR2 YSYEKL. The junction had 15 bases not matched to a gene; V was cut back by 3 bases and J by 8 bases. The CDR3, as DNA: TGCGCCAGCAGCCACGCCTTTCCGGGACAGATGAGCGGCTACACCTTC. Translating gives CASSHAFPGQMSGYTF.

The chain employs TRBV28 and TRBJ1-2; D uncertain. V dropped 1 base and J dropped 4 bases, with 10 bases sitting between them. The CDR3 covers 14 residues. The germline V gene encodes CDR1 MDHEN and CDR2 SYDVKM. CDR3 region: CASSLFVTSYGYTF. The CDR3 DNA is TGTGCCAGCAGTTTATTTGTCACAAGCTATGGCTACACCTTC.

This rearrangement joins TRBV11-3 to TRBJ2-5, with D hard to call. V was clipped by 4 bases and J by 2 bases, with 5 bases between them. CDR3 length: 12 amino acids. Germline V gives CDR1 SGHNT, CDR2 YENEEA. The CDR3 nucleotides read TGTGCCAGCAGCTCCCTACAAGAGACCCAGTACTTC. It is translated as CASSSLQETQYF. Full variable domain (remainder filled in from reference TRBV11-3 and TRBJ2-5): EAGVVQSPRYKIIEKKQPVAFWCNPISGHNTLYWYLQNLGQGPELLIRYENEEAVDDSQLPKDRFSAERLKGVDSTLKIQPAELGDSAVYLCASSSLQETQYFGPGTRLLVL.

The rearrangement joins TRBV19 to TRBJ1-1; perhaps TRBD1 as D (5 bases). There are 14 residues in the CDR3. Per the germline V gene, CDR1 is LNHDA and CDR2 is SQIVND (reference sequence). The V gene lost 1 base and the J gene lost 6 bases, with 12 bases spanning the gap. The CDR3 here is CASSIGKDISEAFF. The CDR3, as DNA: TGTGCCAGTAGTATAGGAAAGGACATATCTGAAGCTTTCTTT.

Details on this clone: This same CDR3 is encoded by further DNA sequences in the sample. The CDR3 nucleotides are TGTGCCAGCAGCGTAGGGGGCAGCACAGATACGCAGTATTTT. Translating it yields CASSVGGSTDTQYF. The J gene is TRBJ2-3, the V gene TRBV9; D may be TRBD1 (5 bases). From germline, CDR1 is SGDLS and CDR2 YYNGEE. With 0 bases removed from V and 0 bases from J, the gap between germline ends came to 5 bases. The CDR3 loop spans 14 amino acids.